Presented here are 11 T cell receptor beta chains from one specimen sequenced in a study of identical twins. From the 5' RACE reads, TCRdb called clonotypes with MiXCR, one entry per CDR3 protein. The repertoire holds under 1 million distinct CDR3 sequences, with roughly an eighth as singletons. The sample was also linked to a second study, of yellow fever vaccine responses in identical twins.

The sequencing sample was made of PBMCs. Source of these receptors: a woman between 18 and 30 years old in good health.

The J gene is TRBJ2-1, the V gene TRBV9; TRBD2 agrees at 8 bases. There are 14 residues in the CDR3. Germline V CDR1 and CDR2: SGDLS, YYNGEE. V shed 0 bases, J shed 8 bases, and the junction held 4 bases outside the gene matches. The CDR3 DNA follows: TGTGCCAGCAGCGTAGAGACTAGCGTCGATGAGCAGTTCTTC. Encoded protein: CASSVETSVDEQFF.

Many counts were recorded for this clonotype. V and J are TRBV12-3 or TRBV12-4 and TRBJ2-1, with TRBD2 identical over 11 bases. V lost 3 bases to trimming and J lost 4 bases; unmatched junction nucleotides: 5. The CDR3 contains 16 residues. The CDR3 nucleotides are TGTGCCAGCAGTTTCGTAGCGGGAGGGGTGTACAATGAGCAGTTCTTC. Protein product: CASSFVAGGVYNEQFF.

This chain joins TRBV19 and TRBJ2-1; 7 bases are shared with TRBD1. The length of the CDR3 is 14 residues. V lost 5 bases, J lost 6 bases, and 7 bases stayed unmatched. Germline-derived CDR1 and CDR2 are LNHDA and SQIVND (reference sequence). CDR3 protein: CASSLQSGGNEQFF. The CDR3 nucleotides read TGTGCCAGTAGTCTCCAGTCAGGGGGCAATGAGCAGTTCTTC.

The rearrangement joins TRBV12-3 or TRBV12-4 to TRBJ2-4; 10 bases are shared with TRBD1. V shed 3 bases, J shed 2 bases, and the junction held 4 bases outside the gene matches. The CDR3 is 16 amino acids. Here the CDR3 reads CASSFRGQGSKNIQYF. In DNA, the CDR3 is TGTGCCAGCAGTTTTAGGGGACAGGGGTCCAAAAACATTCAGTACTTC.

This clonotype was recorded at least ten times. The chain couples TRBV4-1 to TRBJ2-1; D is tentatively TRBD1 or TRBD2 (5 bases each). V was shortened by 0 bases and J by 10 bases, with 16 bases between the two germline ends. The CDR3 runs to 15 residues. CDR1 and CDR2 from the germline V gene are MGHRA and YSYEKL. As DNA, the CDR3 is TGCGCCAGCAGCCAAGATTGGGGGAAAAGAGGAGAGCAGTTCTTC. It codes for CASSQDWGKRGEQFF.

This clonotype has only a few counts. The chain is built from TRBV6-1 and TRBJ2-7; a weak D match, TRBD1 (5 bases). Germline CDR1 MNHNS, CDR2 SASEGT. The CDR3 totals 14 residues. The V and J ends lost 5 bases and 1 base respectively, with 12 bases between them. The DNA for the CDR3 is TGTGCCAGCAGTCCCTCCAGGGTATCCTACGAGCAGTACTTC. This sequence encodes CASSPSRVSYEQYF.

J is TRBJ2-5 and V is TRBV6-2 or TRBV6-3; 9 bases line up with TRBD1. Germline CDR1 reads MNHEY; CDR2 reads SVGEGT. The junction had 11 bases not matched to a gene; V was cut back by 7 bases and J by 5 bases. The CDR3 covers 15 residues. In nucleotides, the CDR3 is TGTGCCAGCAAAAAGACCGGGACAGGGATGGAGACCCAGTACTTC. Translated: CASKKTGTGMETQYF.

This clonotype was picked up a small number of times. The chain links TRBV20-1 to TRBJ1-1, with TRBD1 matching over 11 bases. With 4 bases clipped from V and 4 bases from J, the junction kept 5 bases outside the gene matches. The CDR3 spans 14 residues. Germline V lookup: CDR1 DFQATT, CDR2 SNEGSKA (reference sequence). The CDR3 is CSANWDRGATEAFF. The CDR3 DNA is TGCAGTGCTAACTGGGACAGGGGGGCCACTGAAGCTTTCTTT.

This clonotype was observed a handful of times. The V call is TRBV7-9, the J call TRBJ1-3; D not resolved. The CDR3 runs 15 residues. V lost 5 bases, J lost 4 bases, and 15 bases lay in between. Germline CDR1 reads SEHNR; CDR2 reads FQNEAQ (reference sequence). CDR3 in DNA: TGTGCCAGCAGCCCATTGGCGGCGGTGGGAAACACCATATATTTT. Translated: CASSPLAAVGNTIYF.

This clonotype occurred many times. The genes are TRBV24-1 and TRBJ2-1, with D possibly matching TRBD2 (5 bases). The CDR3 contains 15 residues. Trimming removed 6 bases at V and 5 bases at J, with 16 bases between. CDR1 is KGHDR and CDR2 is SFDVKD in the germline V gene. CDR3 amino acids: CATSREWGLHNEQFF. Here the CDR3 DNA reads TGTGCCACCAGTAGGGAGTGGGGTCTCCACAATGAGCAGTTCTTC.

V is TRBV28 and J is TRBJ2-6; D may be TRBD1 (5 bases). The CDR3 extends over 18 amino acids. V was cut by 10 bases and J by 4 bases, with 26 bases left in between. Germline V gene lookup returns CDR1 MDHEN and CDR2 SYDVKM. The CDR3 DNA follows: TGTGCCACCCTGGGGCGAGTGACACCTAACGCAGGGGCCAACGTCCTGACTTTC. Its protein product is CATLGRVTPNAGANVLTF.